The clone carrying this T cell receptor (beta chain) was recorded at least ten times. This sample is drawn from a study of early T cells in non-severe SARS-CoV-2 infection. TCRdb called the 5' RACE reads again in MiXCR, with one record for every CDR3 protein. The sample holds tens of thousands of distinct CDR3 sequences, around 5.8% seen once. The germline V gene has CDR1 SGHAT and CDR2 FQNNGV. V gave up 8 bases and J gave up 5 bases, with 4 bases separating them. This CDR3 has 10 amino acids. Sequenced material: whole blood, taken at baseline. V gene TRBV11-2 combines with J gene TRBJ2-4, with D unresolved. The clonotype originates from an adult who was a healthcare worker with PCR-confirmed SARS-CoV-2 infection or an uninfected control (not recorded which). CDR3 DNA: TGTGCCAGCGGAGAAAACATTCAGTACTTC. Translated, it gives CASGENIQYF.